A single sample is the source of the 14 T cell receptor beta chains below, sequenced in a study of CD8+ T cells in alopecia areata. Extracted RNA was reverse transcribed, and the resulting cDNA served as sequencing template. Assay: immunoSEQ multiplex PCR; the TCRdb copy retains only in-frame clones and omits some. The repertoire consists of over 200,000 clones, with around three fifths occurring once and the leading ten covering over 0.4%. The sample in question was CD4+ T cells sorted from blood, obtained at week 0. The origin of the receptors is a human donor with alopecia areata.

The CDR3 DNA sequence: TGTGCCTGGAGTGATCAGGGGGATTCGTACAACGAGCAGTACTTC. Its translation: CAWSDQGDSYNEQYF. The genes are TRBV30 and TRBJ2-7; the match to TRBD1 covers 7 bases. CDR3 size: 15 residues. V was pared by 1 base and J by 5 bases, with 11 bases of the junction left unmatched. The V gene's germline CDR1 is GTSNPN and CDR2 SVGIG (reference sequence).

The V gene is TRBV29-1, the J gene TRBJ1-2; 7 bases map to TRBD1. The germline V gene has CDR1 SQVTM and CDR2 ANQGSEA. The ends lost 8 bases at V and 12 bases at J; junction bases unmatched: 18. This CDR3 contains 13 residues. The CDR3 DNA reads as TGCAGCTTTGCTCGGGACAGCGCAACCGGCCACACCTTC. Translated: CSFARDSATGHTF.

The chain carries TRBV29-1 and TRBJ1-2; D is uncertain. This CDR3 has 12 amino acids. The V gene lost 4 bases and the J gene lost 7 bases, with 13 bases spanning the gap. CDR1 is SQVTM and CDR2 is ANQGSEA in the germline V gene. CDR3 nucleotide sequence: TGCAGCGTTGGATCGATTGGCGTTGGCTACACCTTC. Translating it yields CSVGSIGVGYTF.

This rearrangement joins TRBV29-1 to TRBJ2-3, with 8 bases lining up with TRBD1. The germline V gene encodes CDR1 SQVTM and CDR2 ANQGSEA. This CDR3 is 12 amino acids long. The J segment lost 4 bases and the V segment lost 7 bases, leaving 4 bases of the junction unmatched. As DNA, the CDR3 is TGCAGCGCTGACAGGGGCCCAGATACGCAGTATTTT. This gives the protein CSADRGPDTQYF.

The chain links TRBV5-1 to TRBJ2-3; 7 bases are a match to TRBD2. Germline CDR1 and CDR2: SGHRS and YFSETQ. Trimming took 6 bases from V and 2 from J; bases not matched to a gene: 9. The CDR3 loop spans 15 amino acids. The CDR3 reads CASIKGGRATDTQYF. As DNA, the CDR3 is TGCGCCAGCATAAAGGGAGGGAGGGCCACAGATACGCAGTATTTT. Supplemented by reference TRBV5-1 and TRBJ2-3, the full variable domain reads KAGVTQTPRYLIKTRGQQVTLSCSPISGHRSVSWYQQTPGQGLQFLFEYFSETQRNKGNFPGRFSGRQFSNSRSEMNVSTLELGDSALYLCASIKGGRATDTQYFGPGTRLTVL.

The chain carries TRBV7-9 and TRBJ1-2; tentatively, D is TRBD1 (5 bases). V was trimmed by 2 bases and J by 4 bases, leaving 8 bases between them. CDR3 length equals 13 residues. CDR1 is SEHNR, CDR2 FQNEAQ, per germline (reference sequence). CDR3 loop: CASSLQGLYGYTF. DNA for the CDR3: TGTGCCAGCAGCTTACAGGGCCTCTATGGCTACACCTTC.

This chain uses TRBV27 with TRBJ1-6, with no clear D. Germline CDR1 and CDR2: MNHEY and SMNVEV (reference sequence). The CDR3 runs 15 residues. Trimming cost V 3 bases and J 0 bases, with 6 bases left between them. The CDR3 region is CASSLGSSYNSPLHF. The CDR3 DNA sequence: TGTGCCAGCAGTTTGGGGAGCTCCTATAATTCACCCCTCCACTTT.

V and J are TRBV29-1 and TRBJ2-5, with TRBD1 matching over 7 bases. The end of the DNA is better explained by TRBJ2-7, so the J call may be wrong. The CDR3 is made up of 12 amino acids. CDR1 is SQVTM and CDR2 is ANQGSEA in the germline V gene. CDR3 in amino acids: CSVRQGTYEQYF. CDR3 in DNA: TGCAGCGTCAGACAGGGAACCTACGAGCAGTACTTC.

The CDR3 loop is CASTGTGSTSGANVLTF. CDR3 nucleotide sequence: TGTGCCAGTACCGGGACAGGGTCCACCTCTGGGGCCAACGTCCTGACTTTC. V is TRBV30 and J is TRBJ2-6; 9 positions agree with TRBD1. J lost 0 bases, V lost 8 bases, and 11 bases had no gene match. The germline gives CDR1 GTSNPN, CDR2 SVGIG (reference sequence). The CDR3 extends over 17 amino acids.

This clone occurred a few times. CDR3 bases: TGTGCCAGCAGCCAAGTAGGTAGCGGTTTCACCGGGGAGCTGTTTTTT. It yields the protein CASSQVGSGFTGELFF. The chain is built from TRBV4-2 and TRBJ2-2; perhaps TRBD2 as D (6 bases). Trimming took off 1 base at V and 4 bases at J, with 13 bases between the two ends. CDR3 length equals 16 residues. The germline V gene encodes CDR1 LGHNA and CDR2 YNFKEQ.

The chain employs TRBV11-3 and TRBJ2-1; 11 bases agree with TRBD2. CDR3 length: 18 amino acids. J lost 3 bases, V lost 1 base, and 8 bases had no gene match. CDR1 is SGHNT and CDR2 is YENEEA in the germline V gene. The CDR3 region is CASSLGLAGLPLYNEQFF. The CDR3 bases are TGTGCCAGCAGCTTAGGACTAGCGGGGTTGCCCCTCTACAATGAGCAGTTCTTC.

This clone was counted between two and nine times. V usage is TRBV30 and J usage is TRBJ2-1; 9 nucleotides line up with TRBD2. CDR3 length equals 14 residues. CDR1 and CDR2 (germline): GTSNPN, SVGIG (reference sequence). V trimming: 0 bases; J trimming: 11 bases; junction bases outside the gene matches: 8. The CDR3 DNA reads as TGTGCCTGGAGTGTGGCGGGGGGGCCCGGGAAGCAGTTCTTC. Its protein product is CAWSVAGGPGKQFF. The whole variable domain, remainder taken from reference TRBV30 and TRBJ2-1, is SQTIHQWPATLVQPVGSPLSLECTVEGTSNPNLYWYRQAAGRGLQLLFYSVGIGQISSEVPQNLSASRPQDRQFILSSKKLLLSDSGFYLCAWSVAGGPGKQFFGPGTRLTVL.

The gene calls are TRBV19 and TRBJ1-1; 9 bases agree with TRBD1. The CDR3 contains 16 residues. CDR1 and CDR2 from the germline V gene are LNHDA and SQIVND (reference sequence). Trimming at V came to 4 bases and at J to 0 bases, leaving 6 bases not matched to a gene. Here the CDR3 reads CASSRLQGALNTEAFF. CDR3 sequence (DNA): TGTGCCAGTAGTAGGCTACAGGGGGCCCTGAACACTGAAGCTTTCTTT.

The rearrangement uses TRBV30 and TRBJ1-1; D not certain. The germline V and J ends were trimmed by 1 base and 3 bases, with 15 bases remaining between them. The CDR3 has 15 residues. The V gene's germline CDR1 is GTSNPN and CDR2 SVGIG (reference sequence). For the CDR3, the DNA is TGTGCCTGGAGTGGTAAAGCCAACGGGGACACTGAAGCTTTCTTT. Amino acid sequence: CAWSGKANGDTEAFF.